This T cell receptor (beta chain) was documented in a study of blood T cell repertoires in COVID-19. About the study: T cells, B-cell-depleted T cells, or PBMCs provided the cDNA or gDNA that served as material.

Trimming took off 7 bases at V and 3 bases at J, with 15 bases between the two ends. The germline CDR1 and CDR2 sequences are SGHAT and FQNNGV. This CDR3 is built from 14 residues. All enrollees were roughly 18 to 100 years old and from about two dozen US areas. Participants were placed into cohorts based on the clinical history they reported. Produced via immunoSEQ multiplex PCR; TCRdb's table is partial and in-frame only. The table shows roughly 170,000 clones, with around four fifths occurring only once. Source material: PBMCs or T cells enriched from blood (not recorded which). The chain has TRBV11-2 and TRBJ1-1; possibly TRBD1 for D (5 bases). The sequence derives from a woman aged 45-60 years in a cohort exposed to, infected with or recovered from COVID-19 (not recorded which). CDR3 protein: CASNSIAGYTEAFF. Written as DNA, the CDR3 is TGTGCCAGCAACTCCATAGCAGGGTACACTGAAGCTTTCTTT. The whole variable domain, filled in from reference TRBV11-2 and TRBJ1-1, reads EAGVAQSPRYKIIEKRQSVAFWCNPISGHATLYWYQQILGQGPKLLIQFQNNGVVDDSQLPKDRFSAERLKGVDSTLKIQPAKLEDSAVYLCASNSIAGYTEAFFGQGTRLTVV.